This T cell receptor beta chain derives from a study of T cells in Graves' hyperthyroidism and ophthalmopathy. On the study more broadly: Peripheral blood sampling occurred at initial diagnosis, before any treatment.

This clonotype was seen ten or more times. Its antigen is still unknown. Patients counted as stable if ophthalmopathy did not develop within 18 months. Each 10 ml fresh peripheral blood draw supplied the PBMCs. Amplification targeted TCR beta CDR3 regions from RNA transcripts. In the first-round RT-PCR of the TCR CDR3, the HTBI primer set was used. In TCRdb, the multiplex PCR reads were re-called with MiXCR into one record per CDR3 protein. The sample shows 600,000 to 650,000 distinct CDR3 sequences, around 15% of them seen only once. The study, taken as a whole, reports: Model output signaled ophthalmopathy a median approximately 6 months ahead of onset.

Sequencing input: blood. The sequence was obtained from a woman in her thirties with Graves' hyperthyroidism.

CDR3 in DNA: TGTGCCAGCAGCTTCGAGAGCTCCTACAATGAGCAGTTCTTC. It yields the protein CASSFESSYNEQFF. The chain carries TRBV7-3 and TRBJ2-1; D gene uncertain. Trimming cost V 3 bases and J 0 bases, with 6 bases left between them. CDR3 length: 14 amino acids. Germline loops: CDR1 SGHTA, CDR2 FQGTGA.